Listed here is a single TCR beta chain. The antigen remains undetermined. This record belongs to a study of cytomegalovirus exposure and HLA in healthy donors. Germline-derived CDR1 and CDR2 are SGHRS and YFSETQ. The V end was cut by 1 base, the J end by 0 bases, with 10 bases between. This CDR3 spans 15 amino acids. General study points: Both high specificity and high sensitivity reportedly marked the classifier's diagnosis of cytomegalovirus status. Specific recognition of CMV antigens was confirmed in vitro for a few chains (all CMV-associated).

Assay: immunoSEQ multiplex PCR; the TCRdb copy retains only in-frame clones and omits some. The profile shows about 130,000 clones, roughly 89% of them singletons. Sequencing was performed on PBMCs. The receptor was isolated from a young woman in good health and CMV-seropositive. The chain uses TRBV5-1 and TRBJ1-1; D is unresolved. The CDR3 DNA is TGCGCCAGCAGCTTGTCGGAGGGCCTGAACACTGAAGCTTTCTTT. Protein sequence: CASSLSEGLNTEAFF.